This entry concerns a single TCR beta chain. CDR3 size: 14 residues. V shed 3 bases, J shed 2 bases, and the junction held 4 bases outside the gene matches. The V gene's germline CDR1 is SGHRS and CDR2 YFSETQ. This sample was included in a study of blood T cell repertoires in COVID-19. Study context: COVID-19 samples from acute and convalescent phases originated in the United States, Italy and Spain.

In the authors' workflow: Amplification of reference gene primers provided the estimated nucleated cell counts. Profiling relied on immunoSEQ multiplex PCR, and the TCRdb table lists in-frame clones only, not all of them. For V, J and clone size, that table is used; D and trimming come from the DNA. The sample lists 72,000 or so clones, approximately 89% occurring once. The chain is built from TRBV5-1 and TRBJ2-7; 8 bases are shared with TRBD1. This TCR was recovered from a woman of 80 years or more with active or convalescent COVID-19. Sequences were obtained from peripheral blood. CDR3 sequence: CASSWTGTPYEQYF. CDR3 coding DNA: TGCGCCAGCAGCTGGACAGGGACGCCCTACGAGCAGTACTTC. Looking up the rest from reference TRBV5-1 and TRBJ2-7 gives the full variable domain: KAGVTQTPRYLIKTRGQQVTLSCSPISGHRSVSWYQQTPGQGLQFLFEYFSETQRNKGNFPGRFSGRQFSNSRSEMNVSTLELGDSALYLCASSWTGTPYEQYFGPGTRLTVT.